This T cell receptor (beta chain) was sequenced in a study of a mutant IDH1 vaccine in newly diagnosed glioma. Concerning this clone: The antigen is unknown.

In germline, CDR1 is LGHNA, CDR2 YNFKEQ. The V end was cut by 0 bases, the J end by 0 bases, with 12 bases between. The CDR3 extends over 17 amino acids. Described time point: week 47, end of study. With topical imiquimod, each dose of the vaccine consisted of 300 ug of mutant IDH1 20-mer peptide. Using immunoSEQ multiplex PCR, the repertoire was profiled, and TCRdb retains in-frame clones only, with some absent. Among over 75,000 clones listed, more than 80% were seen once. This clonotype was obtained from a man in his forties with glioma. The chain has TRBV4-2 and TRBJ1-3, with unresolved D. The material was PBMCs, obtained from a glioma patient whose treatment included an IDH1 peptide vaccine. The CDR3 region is CASSQEGGSRSGNTIYF. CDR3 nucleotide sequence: TGTGCCAGCAGCCAAGAGGGAGGCAGTCGCTCTGGAAACACCATATATTTT.